This entry lists 18 T cell receptor beta chains sequenced from one sample in a study of blood T cell repertoires in COVID-19. The protocol was immunoSEQ multiplex PCR, while the TCRdb copy is restricted to in-frame clones and leaves out a portion. The sample shows 55,000 to 80,000 clones, about 80% of them seen only once. The sequenced sample consisted of peripheral blood. These receptors were taken from a woman in her sixties or seventies with acute or convalescent COVID-19.

This chain connects TRBV28 to TRBJ2-7, with 8 bases identical to TRBD1. The CDR3 sequence is 14 residues long. Germline lookup yields CDR1 MDHEN and CDR2 SYDVKM. Unmatched junction bases numbered 9, after V lost 6 bases and J lost 5 bases. DNA for the CDR3: TGTGCCAGCAGCCTACAGGGGGTACATCACGAGCAGTACTTC. Translated, it gives CASSLQGVHHEQYF. The variable domain in full, completed from reference TRBV28 and TRBJ2-7, reads DVKVTQSSRYLVKRTGEKVFLECVQDMDHENMFWYRQDPGLGLRLIYFSYDVKMKEKGDIPEGYSVSREKKERFSLILESASTNQTSMYLCASSLQGVHHEQYFGPGTRLTVT.

The J gene is TRBJ2-1, the V gene TRBV11-3; TRBD2 matches at 9 bases. CDR3 size: 17 residues. V gave up 0 bases and J gave up 9 bases; unmatched junction bases: 12. CDR1 is SGHNT and CDR2 is YENEEA in the germline V gene. The CDR3 loop is CASSLDPRREGLGEQFF. The DNA for the CDR3 is TGTGCCAGCAGCTTAGACCCCCGGCGGGAGGGCCTAGGTGAGCAGTTCTTC. The full variable domain, rest sourced from reference TRBV11-3 and TRBJ2-1, is EAGVVQSPRYKIIEKKQPVAFWCNPISGHNTLYWYLQNLGQGPELLIRYENEEAVDDSQLPKDRFSAERLKGVDSTLKIQPAELGDSAVYLCASSLDPRREGLGEQFFGPGTRLTVL.

This chain uses TRBV19 with TRBJ1-1, with D maybe TRBD1 (6 bases). The CDR3 length is 15 residues. Trimming shortened V by 5 bases and J by 0 bases, and 13 bases separated the two germline ends. The V gene's germline CDR1 is LNHDA and CDR2 SQIVND (reference sequence). In DNA, the CDR3 is TGTGCCAGTAGTTTAAGAGGGGACATGAACACTGAAGCTTTCTTT. It yields the protein CASSLRGDMNTEAFF.

The chain couples TRBV2 to TRBJ2-5; 8 bases are shared with TRBD1. With 7 bases clipped from V and 9 bases from J, the junction kept 16 bases outside the gene matches. The V gene's germline CDR1 is SNHLY and CDR2 FYNNEI. This CDR3 has 15 residues. The CDR3 loop reads CASIQGAVSSLAQYF. The CDR3 bases are TGTGCCAGCATCCAGGGGGCTGTCTCTTCCCTAGCCCAGTACTTC.

The chain has TRBV10-2 and TRBJ2-5; 8 bases match TRBD1. J was trimmed by 4 bases and V by 4 bases; bases with no gene match: 8. The CDR3 totals 15 residues. In germline, CDR1 is WSHSY, CDR2 SAAADI. The CDR3 DNA sequence: TGCGCCAGCAGTGTTACGACAGGGGTGGGAGAGACCCAGTACTTC. Its protein product is CASSVTTGVGETQYF.

This clone was observed a single time. The V gene is TRBV2, the J gene TRBJ2-1; D is unresolved. The CDR3 loop spans 12 amino acids. V dropped 7 bases and J dropped 6 bases, with 10 bases sitting between them. Germline CDR1 SNHLY, CDR2 FYNNEI. CDR3 in DNA: TGTGCCAGCATTCCCGCCGGCAATGAGCAGTTCTTC. It encodes CASIPAGNEQFF. Drawing the rest from reference TRBV2 and TRBJ2-1, the complete variable domain is EPEVTQTPSHQVTQMGQEVILRCVPISNHLYFYWYRQILGQKVEFLVSFYNNEISEKSEIFDDQFSVERPDGSNFTLKIRSTKLEDSAMYFCASIPAGNEQFFGPGTRLTVL.

The J gene is TRBJ1-5, the V gene TRBV19, with 7 bases matching TRBD1. Losses at the gene ends were 5 bases for V and 2 bases for J; bases not matched to a gene: 3. The V gene's germline CDR1 is LNHDA and CDR2 SQIVND (reference sequence). The CDR3 runs to 14 residues. CDR3 loop: CASSADRGNQPQHF. Written as DNA, the CDR3 is TGTGCCAGTAGTGCTGACAGGGGCAATCAGCCCCAGCATTTT.

V and J are TRBV6-6 and TRBJ1-5, with 7 bases identical to TRBD1. CDR3 length: 16 amino acids. Per the germline V gene, CDR1 is MNHNY and CDR2 is SVGAGI (reference sequence). V dropped 6 bases and J dropped 1; count of bases not matched to a gene: 9. DNA for the CDR3: TGTGCCAGCAGGCCCGGGCAGGGGGGAAGCAATCAGCCCCAGCATTTT. Residues: CASRPGQGGSNQPQHF.

This clone has more than one count but fewer than ten. The chain recombines TRBV9 with TRBJ2-7, with D possibly being TRBD2 (5 bases). CDR1 SGDLS and CDR2 YYNGEE come from the germline V gene. Trimming cost V 3 bases and J 2 bases, with 18 bases left between them. The CDR3 extends over 16 amino acids. CDR3 sequence (DNA): TGTGCCAGCAGCGAGGACCCTAGCCTTATCCCCTACGAGCAGTACTTC. Protein: CASSEDPSLIPYEQYF.

This chain connects TRBV2 to TRBJ2-5; TRBD1 agrees at 8 bases. The germline V gene encodes CDR1 SNHLY and CDR2 FYNNEI. V dropped 5 bases and J dropped 4; count of bases not matched to a gene: 6. This CDR3 has 14 residues. The CDR3 DNA reads as TGTGCCAGCAGTAGAGACAGGGGAGGAGAGACCCAGTACTTC. Residues: CASSRDRGGETQYF.

The rearrangement joins TRBV12-3 or TRBV12-4 to TRBJ2-7, with D unclear. The CDR3 has 13 residues. V lost 1 base to trimming and J lost 3 bases, with 7 bases between them. This CDR3 reads CASSLGSIYEQYF. As DNA, the CDR3 is TGTGCCAGCAGTTTAGGGTCTATCTACGAGCAGTACTTC.

V usage is TRBV10-1 and J usage is TRBJ2-5; possibly TRBD2 for D (5 bases). The CDR3 is 14 amino acids. Trimming shortened V by 6 bases and J by 4 bases, and 15 bases separated the two germline ends. Germline CDR1 reads WNHNN; CDR2 reads SYGVQD (reference sequence). The CDR3 spells CASSREAGRETQYF. The CDR3 DNA reads as TGCGCCAGCAGCCGAGAGGCGGGTCGAGAGACCCAGTACTTC.

This clone was seen only a few times. The chain combines TRBV6-6 with TRBJ1-5, with no clear D. The CDR3 runs 13 residues. The germline V gene encodes CDR1 MNHNY and CDR2 SVGAGI (reference sequence). V gave up 2 bases and J gave up 5 bases, with 7 bases separating them. The CDR3 region is CASSYGQDQPQHF. The CDR3 DNA follows: TGTGCCAGCAGTTACGGTCAGGATCAGCCCCAGCATTTT.

This clone occurred a few times. The chain employs TRBV12-5 and TRBJ1-1; possibly TRBD1 for D (6 bases). The CDR3 spans 14 residues. Per the germline V gene, CDR1 is LGHNT and CDR2 is FRNRAP. Trimming took 6 bases from V and 4 from J, leaving 15 bases between them. CDR3 DNA: TGTGCTAGTGGCCTAGGCACAGGGCGCACTGAAGCTTTCTTT. Its translation: CASGLGTGRTEAFF.

The chain carries TRBV2 and TRBJ1-2; D uncertain. V gave up 5 bases and J gave up 8 bases, with 15 bases separating them. The germline V gene encodes CDR1 SNHLY and CDR2 FYNNEI. This CDR3 spans 13 amino acids. CDR3 nucleotide sequence: TGTGCCAGCAGTCTCACAGATATCGAGGGCTACACCTTC. Amino acid sequence: CASSLTDIEGYTF.

The chain employs TRBV5-1 and TRBJ1-2, with 8 nucleotides matching TRBD1. Germline V gene data show CDR1 as SGHRS and CDR2 as YFSETQ. This CDR3 spans 15 amino acids. V was pared by 0 bases and J by 3 bases, with 4 bases of the junction left unmatched. This CDR3 is CASSLDSTGDYGYTF. The CDR3 DNA reads TGCGCCAGCAGCTTGGATTCGACAGGGGACTATGGCTACACCTTC.

J is TRBJ1-1 and V is TRBV30, with TRBD1 matching 7 bases. In germline, CDR1 is GTSNPN, CDR2 SVGIG (reference sequence). V trimming: 2 bases; J trimming: 5 bases; junction bases outside the gene matches: 5. The CDR3 has 13 amino acids. CDR3 coding DNA: TGTGCCTGGAGTCGAGGGGGCGGGACTGAAGCTTTCTTT. As protein: CAWSRGGGTEAFF.

This chain connects TRBV19 to TRBJ2-7; 9 positions agree with TRBD1. The CDR3 totals 14 residues. Germline V gene lookup returns CDR1 LNHDA and CDR2 SQIVND (reference sequence). V was clipped by 5 bases and J by 2 bases; unmatched bases: 4. As DNA, the CDR3 is TGTGCCAGTAGTTCTGGGACAGGGACCTACGAGCAGTACTTC. Residues: CASSSGTGTYEQYF.